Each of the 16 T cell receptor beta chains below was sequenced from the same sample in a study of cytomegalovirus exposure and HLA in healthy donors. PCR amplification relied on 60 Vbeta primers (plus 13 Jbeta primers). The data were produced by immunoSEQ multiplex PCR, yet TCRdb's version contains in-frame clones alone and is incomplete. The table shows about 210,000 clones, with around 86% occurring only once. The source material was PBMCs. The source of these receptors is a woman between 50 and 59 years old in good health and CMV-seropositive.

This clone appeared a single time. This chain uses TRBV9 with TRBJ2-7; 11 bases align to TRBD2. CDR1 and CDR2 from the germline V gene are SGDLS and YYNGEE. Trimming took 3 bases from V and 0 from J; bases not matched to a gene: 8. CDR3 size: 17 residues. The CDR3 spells CASSEGEGLADSYEQYF. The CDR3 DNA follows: TGTGCCAGCAGCGAGGGCGAGGGACTAGCGGACTCCTACGAGCAGTACTTC.

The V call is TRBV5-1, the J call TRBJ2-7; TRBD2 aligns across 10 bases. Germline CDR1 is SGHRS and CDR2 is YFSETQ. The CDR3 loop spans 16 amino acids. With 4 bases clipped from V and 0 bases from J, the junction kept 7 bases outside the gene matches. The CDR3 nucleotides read TGCGCCAGCAGCCCCGGAGGACTAGCGGTCTCCTACGAGCAGTACTTC. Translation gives CASSPGGLAVSYEQYF.

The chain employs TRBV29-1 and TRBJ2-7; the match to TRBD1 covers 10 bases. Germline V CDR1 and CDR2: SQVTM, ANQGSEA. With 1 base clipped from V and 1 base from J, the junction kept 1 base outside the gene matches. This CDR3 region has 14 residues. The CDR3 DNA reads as TGCAGCGTTGAAGGGGACAGGGGATCCTACGAGCAGTACTTC. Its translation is CSVEGDRGSYEQYF.

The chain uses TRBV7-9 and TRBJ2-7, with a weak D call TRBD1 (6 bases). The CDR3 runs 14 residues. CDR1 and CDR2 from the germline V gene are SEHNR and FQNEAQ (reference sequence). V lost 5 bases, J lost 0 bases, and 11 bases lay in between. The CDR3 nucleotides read TGTGCCAGCAGCAAAGGGGGTTCCTCCTACGAGCAGTACTTC. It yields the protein CASSKGGSSYEQYF. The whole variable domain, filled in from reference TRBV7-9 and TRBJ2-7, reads DTGVSQNPRHKITKRGQNVTFRCDPISEHNRLYWYRQTLGQGPEFLTYFQNEAQLEKSRLLSDRFSAERPKGSFSTLEIQRTEQGDSAMYLCASSKGGSSYEQYFGPGTRLTVT.

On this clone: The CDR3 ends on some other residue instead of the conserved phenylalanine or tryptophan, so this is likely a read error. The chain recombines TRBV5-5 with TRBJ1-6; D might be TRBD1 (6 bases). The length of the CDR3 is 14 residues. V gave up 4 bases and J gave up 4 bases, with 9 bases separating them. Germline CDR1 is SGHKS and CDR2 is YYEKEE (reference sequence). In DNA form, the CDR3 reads TGTGCCAGCAGCCGACAGGTATATAATTCACCCCTCCACCTT. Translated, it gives CASSRQVYNSPLHL.

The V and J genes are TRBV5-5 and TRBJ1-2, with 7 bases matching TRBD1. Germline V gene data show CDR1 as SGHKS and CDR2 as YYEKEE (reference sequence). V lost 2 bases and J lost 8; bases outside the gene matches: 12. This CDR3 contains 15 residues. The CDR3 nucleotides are TGTGCCAGCAGCTTATGGCGGGGACAGAGTTCGGGCTACACCTTC. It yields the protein CASSLWRGQSSGYTF.

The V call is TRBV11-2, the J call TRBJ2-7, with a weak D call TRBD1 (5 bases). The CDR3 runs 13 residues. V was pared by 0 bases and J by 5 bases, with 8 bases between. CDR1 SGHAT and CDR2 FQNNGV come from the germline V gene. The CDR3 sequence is CASSLDRRDEQYF. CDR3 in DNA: TGTGCCAGCAGCTTAGATCGCAGGGACGAGCAGTACTTC.

DNA for the CDR3: TGTGCCAGTAGTATCTCGAACATAAATCAGCCCCAGCATTTT. This sequence encodes CASSISNINQPQHF. J is TRBJ1-5 and V is TRBV19, with D unresolved. Deletions cut 3 bases from V and 4 bases from J, with 10 bases between. Germline loops: CDR1 LNHDA, CDR2 SQIVND (reference sequence). The CDR3 is made up of 14 amino acids.

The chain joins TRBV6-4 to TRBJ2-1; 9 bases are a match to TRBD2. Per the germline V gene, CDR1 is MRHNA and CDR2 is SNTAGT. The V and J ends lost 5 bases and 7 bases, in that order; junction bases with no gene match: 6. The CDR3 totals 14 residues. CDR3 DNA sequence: TGTGCCAGCAGTTTGCGGGGGGGAAATAATGAGCAGTTCTTC. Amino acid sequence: CASSLRGGNNEQFF.

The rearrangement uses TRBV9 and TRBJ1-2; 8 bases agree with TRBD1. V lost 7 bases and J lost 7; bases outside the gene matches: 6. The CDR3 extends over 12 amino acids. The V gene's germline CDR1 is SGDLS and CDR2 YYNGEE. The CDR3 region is CASVGTGPGYTF. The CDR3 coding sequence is TGTGCCAGCGTCGGGACAGGACCTGGCTACACCTTC.

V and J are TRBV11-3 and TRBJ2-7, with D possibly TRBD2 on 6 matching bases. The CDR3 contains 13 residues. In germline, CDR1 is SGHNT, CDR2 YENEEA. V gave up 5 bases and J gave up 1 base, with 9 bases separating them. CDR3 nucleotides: TGTGCCAGCAGCCTCGGAGGGTCCTACGAGCAGTACTTC. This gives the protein CASSLGGSYEQYF.

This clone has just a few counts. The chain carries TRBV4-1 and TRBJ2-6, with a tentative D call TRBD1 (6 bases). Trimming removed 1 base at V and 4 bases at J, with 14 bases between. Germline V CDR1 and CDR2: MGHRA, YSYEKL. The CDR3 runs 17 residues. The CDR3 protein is CASSQVSGARGANVLTF. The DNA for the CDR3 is TGCGCCAGCAGCCAAGTATCAGGGGCGCGAGGGGCCAACGTCCTGACTTTC.

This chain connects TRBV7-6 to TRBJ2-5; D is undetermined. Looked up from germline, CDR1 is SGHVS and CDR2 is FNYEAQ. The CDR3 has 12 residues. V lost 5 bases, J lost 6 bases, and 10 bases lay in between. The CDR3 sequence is CASSLSRKTQYF. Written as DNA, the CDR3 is TGTGCCAGCAGCCTATCGAGAAAGACCCAGTACTTC.

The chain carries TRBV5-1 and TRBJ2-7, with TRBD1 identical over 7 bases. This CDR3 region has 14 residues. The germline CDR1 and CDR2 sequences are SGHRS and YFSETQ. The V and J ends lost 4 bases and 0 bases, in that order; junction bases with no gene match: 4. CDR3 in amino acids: CASSIGTDSYEQYF. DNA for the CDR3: TGCGCCAGCAGCATTGGGACAGACTCCTACGAGCAGTACTTC.

The CDR3 reads CSAGLRNNEKLFF. CDR3 bases: TGCAGCGCGGGACTACGAAATAATGAAAAACTGTTTTTT. The rearrangement links TRBV29-1 to TRBJ1-4, with a weak D call TRBD1 (5 bases). This CDR3 contains 13 residues. Germline-derived CDR1 and CDR2 are SQVTM and ANQGSEA. The V end lost 7 bases, the J end lost 4 bases, and 13 bases lay between the germline ends.

Here the CDR3 DNA reads TGTGCCAGCAGTATCCTCAGGGGGAGAGAAGAGACCCAGTACTTC. Translated, it gives CASSILRGREETQYF. The J gene is TRBJ2-5, the V gene TRBV7-9, with 7 bases that match TRBD1. J gave up 3 bases and V 6 bases, and 10 bases lay outside the gene matches. The CDR3 is 15 residues long. Germline CDR1 and CDR2: SEHNR and FQNEAQ (reference sequence). Variable domain in full (rest from reference TRBV7-9 and TRBJ2-5): DTGVSQNPRHKITKRGQNVTFRCDPISEHNRLYWYRQTLGQGPEFLTYFQNEAQLEKSRLLSDRFSAERPKGSFSTLEIQRTEQGDSAMYLCASSILRGREETQYFGPGTRLLVL.